The subject of this entry is one T cell receptor beta chain. Its antigen remains unidentified. This sample stems from a study of PD-1 blockade in classical Hodgkin lymphoma. Study-level points and caveats: Exclusion removed patients who began nivolumab under 1 year after ASCT.

Data came from immunoSEQ multiplex PCR; TCRdb stores just in-frame clones and leaves some out. The sample has around 96,000 clones, around 80% seen once. After autologous stem cell transplantation all patients relapsed, and prior brentuximab vedotin exposure differed between cohorts. The receptor's source is a human donor with classical Hodgkin lymphoma. The sequencing here drew on peripheral blood mononuclear cells (PBMCs), taken at baseline.

The CDR3 loop is CASRTLDNEQFF. The CDR3 region has the DNA TGTGCCAGCAGGACCTTGGACAATGAGCAGTTCTTC. V usage is TRBV6-1 and J usage is TRBJ2-1; D is uncertain. The V and J ends lost 6 bases and 5 bases respectively, with 8 bases between them. The CDR3 runs to 12 residues. Germline loops: CDR1 MNHNS, CDR2 SASEGT.